The clone carrying this TCR beta chain showed up just once. Other DNA sequences of this sample code for an identical CDR3. Some clones are missing from TCRdb's copy, which holds only in-frame ones; the method was immunoSEQ multiplex PCR. The table includes around 70,000 clones, about 91% detected once. This entry is derived from a study of blood T cell repertoires in COVID-19. This CDR3 has 15 residues. Trimming removed 2 bases from V and 4 bases from J; junction bases left unmatched: 4. Germline assignment: CDR1 SGHTA and CDR2 FQGNSA. The clonotype comes from a woman over 75 with active or convalescent COVID-19. V usage is TRBV7-2 and J usage is TRBJ2-1; 8 bases map to TRBD2. The sequenced material came from peripheral blood. The CDR3 loop is CASSLSGGFYNEQFF. In nucleotides, the CDR3 is TGTGCCAGCAGCTTATCGGGAGGGTTTTACAATGAGCAGTTCTTC.